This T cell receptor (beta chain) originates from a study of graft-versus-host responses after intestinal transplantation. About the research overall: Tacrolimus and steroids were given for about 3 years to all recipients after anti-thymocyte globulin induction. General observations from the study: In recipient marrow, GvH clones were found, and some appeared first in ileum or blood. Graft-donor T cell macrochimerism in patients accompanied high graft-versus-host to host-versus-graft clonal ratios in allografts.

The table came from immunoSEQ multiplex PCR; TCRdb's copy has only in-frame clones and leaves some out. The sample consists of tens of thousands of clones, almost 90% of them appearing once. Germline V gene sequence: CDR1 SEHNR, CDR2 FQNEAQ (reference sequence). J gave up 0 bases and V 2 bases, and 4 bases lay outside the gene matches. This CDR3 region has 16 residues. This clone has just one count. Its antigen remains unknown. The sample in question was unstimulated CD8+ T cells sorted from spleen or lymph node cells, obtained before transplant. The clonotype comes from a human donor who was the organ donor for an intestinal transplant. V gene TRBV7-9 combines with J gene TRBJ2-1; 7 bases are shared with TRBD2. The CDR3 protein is CASSLWRGSSYNEQFF. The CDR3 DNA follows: TGTGCCAGCAGCTTATGGCGGGGGAGCTCCTACAATGAGCAGTTCTTC.